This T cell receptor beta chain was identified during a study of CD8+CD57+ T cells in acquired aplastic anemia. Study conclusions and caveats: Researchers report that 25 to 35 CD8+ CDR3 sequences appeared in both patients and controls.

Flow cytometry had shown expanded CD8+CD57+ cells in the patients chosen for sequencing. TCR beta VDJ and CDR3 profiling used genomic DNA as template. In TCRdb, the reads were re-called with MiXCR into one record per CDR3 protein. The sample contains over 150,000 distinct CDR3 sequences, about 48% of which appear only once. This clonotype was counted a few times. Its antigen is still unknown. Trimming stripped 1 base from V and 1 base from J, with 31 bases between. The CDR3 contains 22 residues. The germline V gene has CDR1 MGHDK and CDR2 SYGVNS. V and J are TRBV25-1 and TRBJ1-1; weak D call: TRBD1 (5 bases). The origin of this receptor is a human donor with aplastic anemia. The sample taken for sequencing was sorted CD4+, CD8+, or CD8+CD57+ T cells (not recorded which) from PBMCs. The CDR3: CASSELLGRPSSGLDKNTEAFF. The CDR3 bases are TGTGCCAGCAGTGAATTGTTGGGGCGGCCATCGTCAGGACTCGATAAGAACACTGAAGCTTTCTTT.